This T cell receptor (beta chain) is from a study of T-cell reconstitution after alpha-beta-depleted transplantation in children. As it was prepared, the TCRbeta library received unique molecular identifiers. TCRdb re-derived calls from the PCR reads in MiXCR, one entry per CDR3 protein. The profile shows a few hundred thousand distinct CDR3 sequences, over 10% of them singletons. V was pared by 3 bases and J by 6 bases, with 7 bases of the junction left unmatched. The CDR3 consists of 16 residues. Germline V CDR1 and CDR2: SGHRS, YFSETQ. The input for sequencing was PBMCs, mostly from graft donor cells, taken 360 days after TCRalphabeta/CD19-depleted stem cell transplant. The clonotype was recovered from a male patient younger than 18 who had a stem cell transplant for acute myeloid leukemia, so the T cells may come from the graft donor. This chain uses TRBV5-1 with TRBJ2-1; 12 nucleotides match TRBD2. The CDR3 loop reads CASSWGLAGWVNEQFF. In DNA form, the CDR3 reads TGCGCCAGCAGCTGGGGACTAGCGGGTTGGGTCAATGAGCAGTTCTTC. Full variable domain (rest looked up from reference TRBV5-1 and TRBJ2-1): KAGVTQTPRYLIKTRGQQVTLSCSPISGHRSVSWYQQTPGQGLQFLFEYFSETQRNKGNFPGRFSGRQFSNSRSEMNVSTLELGDSALYLCASSWGLAGWVNEQFFGPGTRLTVL.